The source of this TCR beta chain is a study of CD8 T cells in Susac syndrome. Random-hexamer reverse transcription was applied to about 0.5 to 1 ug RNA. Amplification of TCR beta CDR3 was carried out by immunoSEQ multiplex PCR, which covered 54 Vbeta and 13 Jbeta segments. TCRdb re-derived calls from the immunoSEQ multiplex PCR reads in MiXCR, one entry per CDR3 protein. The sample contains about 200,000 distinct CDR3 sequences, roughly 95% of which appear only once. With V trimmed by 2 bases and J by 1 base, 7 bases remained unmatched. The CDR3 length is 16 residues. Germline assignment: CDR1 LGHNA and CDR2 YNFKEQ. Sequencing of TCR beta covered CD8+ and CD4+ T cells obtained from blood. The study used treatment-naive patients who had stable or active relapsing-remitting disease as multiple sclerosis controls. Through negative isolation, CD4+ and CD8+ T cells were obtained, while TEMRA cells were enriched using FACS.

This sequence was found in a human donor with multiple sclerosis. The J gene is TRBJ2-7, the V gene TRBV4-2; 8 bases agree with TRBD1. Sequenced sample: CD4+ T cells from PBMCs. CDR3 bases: TGTGCCAGCAGCCAATCGGACAGGGTTGGATCCTACGAGCAGTACTTC. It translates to CASSQSDRVGSYEQYF.